Each of the 19 T cell receptor beta chains below was sequenced from the same sample in a study of cytomegalovirus exposure and HLA in healthy donors. The PCR made use of 60 Vbeta and 13 Jbeta primers. Libraries were prepared by immunoSEQ multiplex PCR; TCRdb keeps only in-frame clonotypes and omits some of them. This sample yields 200,000 to 250,000 clones, of which nearly 80% are seen a single time; around 2% belongs to the top ten. Sequenced input: PBMCs. Receptors were obtained from a young man in good health and CMV-seronegative.

This rearrangement joins TRBV6-1 to TRBJ2-7; D is possibly TRBD1 (6 bases). Germline-derived CDR1 and CDR2 are MNHNS and SASEGT. V dropped 6 bases and J dropped 3 bases, with 12 bases sitting between them. CDR3 length: 13 residues. The CDR3 is CASSESRGYEQYF. CDR3 sequence (DNA): TGTGCCAGCAGCGAAAGCAGGGGCTACGAGCAGTACTTC.

The chain carries TRBV11-2 and TRBJ2-7; 11 bases match TRBD2. V shed 2 bases, J shed 1 base, and the junction held 7 bases outside the gene matches. This CDR3 comprises 17 residues. The germline gives CDR1 SGHAT, CDR2 FQNNGV. CDR3 bases: TGTGCCAGCAGCTTACGCCTGGGACTAGCGGATTCCTACGAGCAGTACTTC. Protein sequence: CASSLRLGLADSYEQYF.

The chain is built from TRBV18 and TRBJ1-1, with 8 nucleotides matching TRBD1. Trimming removed 6 bases from V and 3 bases from J; junction bases left unmatched: 9. The CDR3 loop spans 15 amino acids. In germline, CDR1 is KGHSH, CDR2 LQKENI. The CDR3 DNA reads as TGTGCCAGCTCGTCTCGGACAGGGATGGACACTGAAGCTTTCTTT. This encodes CASSSRTGMDTEAFF.

The rearrangement joins TRBV7-9 to TRBJ1-6; tentative D call: TRBD1 (5 bases). V was trimmed by 2 bases and J by 6 bases, leaving 11 bases between them. This CDR3 region has 15 residues. CDR1 and CDR2 (germline): SEHNR, FQNEAQ (reference sequence). CDR3 sequence reads: CASSLYQGINSPLHF. The CDR3 DNA reads TGTGCCAGCAGCTTATATCAGGGAATTAATTCACCCCTCCACTTT. The full variable domain, with the rest looked up from reference TRBV7-9 and TRBJ1-6, is DTGVSQNPRHKITKRGQNVTFRCDPISEHNRLYWYRQTLGQGPEFLTYFQNEAQLEKSRLLSDRFSAERPKGSFSTLEIQRTEQGDSAMYLCASSLYQGINSPLHFGNGTRLTVT.

The chain links TRBV7-3 to TRBJ2-1; 9 nucleotides match TRBD2. The V gene end was trimmed by 5 bases and the J gene end by 5 bases; junction bases not matched to a gene: 10. Germline V lookup: CDR1 SGHTA, CDR2 FQGTGA. There are 16 residues in the CDR3. CDR3: CASSPGLALGDNEQFF. The CDR3 DNA follows: TGTGCCAGCAGCCCGGGACTAGCCCTGGGGGACAATGAGCAGTTCTTC.

This rearrangement joins TRBV7-9 to TRBJ2-3, with 14 bases aligning to TRBD2. V trimming: 4 bases; J trimming: 1 base; junction bases outside the gene matches: 4. Germline V CDR1 and CDR2: SEHNR, FQNEAQ (reference sequence). This CDR3 spans 17 amino acids. In DNA, the CDR3 is TGTGCCAGCAGCTCCGGACTAGCGGGAGGCGGCACAGATACGCAGTATTTT. This gives the protein CASSSGLAGGGTDTQYF.

This clone was seen only once. This chain links TRBV30 with TRBJ1-2; 7 bases are a match to TRBD1. Germline CDR1 is GTSNPN and CDR2 is SVGIG (reference sequence). The CDR3 covers 15 residues. J lost 4 bases, V lost 2 bases, and 10 bases had no gene match. The CDR3 is CAWSYKGAVSYGYTF. As DNA, the CDR3 is TGTGCCTGGAGTTATAAGGGGGCGGTATCCTATGGCTACACCTTC.

In its sample, this clone was seen a few times. The V call is TRBV6-5, the J call TRBJ1-6, with D unresolved. The CDR3 loop spans 15 amino acids. Germline lookup yields CDR1 MNHEY and CDR2 SVGAGI. Between the trimmed V and J ends, which lost 6 bases and 4 bases, there was a span of 13 bases. The CDR3, as DNA: TGTGCCAGCAGATTAGTTGGTCCTTATAATTCACCCCTCCACTTT. The encoded protein is CASRLVGPYNSPLHF.

The chain couples TRBV5-1 to TRBJ1-5, with 11 bases that match TRBD1. This CDR3 is built from 16 residues. Per the germline V gene, CDR1 is SGHRS and CDR2 is YFSETQ. Germline trimming cut 0 bases from V and 6 bases from J; bases unmatched to any gene: 5. In DNA form, the CDR3 reads TGCGCCAGCAGCTTGGGGACAGGGGGCATGAGTCAGCCCCAGCATTTT. Translation: CASSLGTGGMSQPQHF.

V usage is TRBV10-3 and J usage is TRBJ2-2; 11 nucleotides match TRBD1. The germline V gene has CDR1 ENHRY and CDR2 SYGVKD. CDR3 length: 14 residues. The V gene end was trimmed by 6 bases and the J gene end by 4 bases; junction bases not matched to a gene: 1. The CDR3 sequence is CAIRGTGGTGELFF. In DNA form, the CDR3 reads TGTGCCATCAGGGGGACAGGGGGCACCGGGGAGCTGTTTTTT.

This clone was picked up many times. V and J are TRBV6-1 and TRBJ1-3, with D hard to call. The ends were cut back, 4 bases at V and 0 bases at J, with 16 bases in the middle. The CDR3 is made up of 17 amino acids. The V gene's germline CDR1 is MNHNS and CDR2 SASEGT. The CDR3 protein is CASSAYSTVNSGNTIYF. The CDR3 DNA sequence: TGTGCCAGCAGTGCCTATTCCACAGTCAACTCTGGAAACACCATATATTTT.

The sample holds one count of this clone. The rearrangement joins TRBV5-1 to TRBJ2-3; 7 nucleotides match TRBD2. From germline, CDR1 is SGHRS and CDR2 YFSETQ. The ends lost 0 bases at V and 3 bases at J; junction bases unmatched: 4. The CDR3 runs to 15 residues. The CDR3 DNA sequence: TGCGCCAGCAGCTTGGAGGGCGGGAGAACAGATACGCAGTATTTT. It encodes CASSLEGGRTDTQYF.

The rearrangement links TRBV30 to TRBJ2-7, with D unclear. CDR3 length equals 15 residues. Germline values: CDR1 GTSNPN, CDR2 SVGIG (reference sequence). Trimming cost V 2 bases and J 5 bases, with 19 bases left between them. This CDR3 is CAWSPLVGSFNEQYF. For the CDR3, the DNA is TGTGCCTGGAGTCCATTAGTGGGCAGCTTCAACGAGCAGTACTTC.

This sequence joins TRBV13 and TRBJ1-2; D not certain. With 0 bases removed from V and 10 bases from J, the gap between germline ends came to 6 bases. The length of the CDR3 is 11 residues. CDR1 and CDR2 from the germline V gene are PRHDT and FYEKMQ (reference sequence). The CDR3 DNA reads TGTGCCAGCAGCTTAGGGCAGGCCTACACCTTC. This translates into CASSLGQAYTF.

The gene calls are TRBV7-3 and TRBJ2-2; maybe TRBD2 (5 bases). Trimming stripped 5 bases from V and 0 bases from J, with 22 bases between. Germline V gene sequence: CDR1 SGHTA, CDR2 FQGTGA. CDR3 length equals 19 residues. CDR3 sequence reads: CASSQQRNPGPPNTGELFF. In nucleotides, the CDR3 is TGTGCCAGCAGCCAACAGCGGAATCCAGGCCCACCGAACACCGGGGAGCTGTTTTTT.

The chain recombines TRBV1 with TRBJ1-5. TRBV1 is a known pseudogene. CDR3 length: 16 amino acids. CDR3 in DNA: TGCACCAGCAGCCAGGAGGAAACTTCTCAGTATTTGCCCCAGCATTTT. This encodes CTSSQEETSQYLPQHF.

This clone was counted a few times. The chain recombines TRBV4-2 with TRBJ2-1; 7 bases fit TRBD2. Looked up from germline, CDR1 is LGHNA and CDR2 is YNFKEQ. CDR3 size: 16 residues. V lost 1 base and J lost 5; bases outside the gene matches: 8. CDR3 nucleotide sequence: TGTGCCAGCAGCCAAGGTGCTAGCGGAATCCACAATGAGCAGTTCTTC. Protein: CASSQGASGIHNEQFF.

This chain links TRBV2 with TRBJ1-1; D not resolved. Germline V gene data show CDR1 as SNHLY and CDR2 as FYNNEI. V lost 7 bases, J lost 0 bases, and 6 bases lay in between. This CDR3 is built from 12 residues. CDR3 loop: CASNIVNTEAFF. CDR3 bases: TGTGCCAGCAATATAGTGAACACTGAAGCTTTCTTT.

For the CDR3, the DNA is TGTGCCAGCAGTTTATTAGACAGGGGGCGCACTGAAGCTTTCTTT. Protein product: CASSLLDRGRTEAFF. The rearrangement joins TRBV27 to TRBJ1-1; 10 nucleotides align to TRBD1. Germline-derived CDR1 and CDR2 are MNHEY and SMNVEV (reference sequence). Trimming took 1 base from V and 4 from J; bases not matched to a gene: 3. The CDR3 has 15 amino acids.